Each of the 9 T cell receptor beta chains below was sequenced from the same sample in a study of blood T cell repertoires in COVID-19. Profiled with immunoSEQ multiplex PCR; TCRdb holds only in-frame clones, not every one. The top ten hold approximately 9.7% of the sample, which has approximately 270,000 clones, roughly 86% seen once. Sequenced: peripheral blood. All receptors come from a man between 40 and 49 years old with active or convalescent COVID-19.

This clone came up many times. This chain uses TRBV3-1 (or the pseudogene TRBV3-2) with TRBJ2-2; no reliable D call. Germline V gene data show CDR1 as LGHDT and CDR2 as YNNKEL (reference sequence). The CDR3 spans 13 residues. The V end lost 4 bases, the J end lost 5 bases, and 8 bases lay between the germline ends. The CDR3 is CASSPTRTGELFF. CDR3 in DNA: TGTGCCAGCAGCCCCACCAGGACCGGGGAGCTGTTTTTT.

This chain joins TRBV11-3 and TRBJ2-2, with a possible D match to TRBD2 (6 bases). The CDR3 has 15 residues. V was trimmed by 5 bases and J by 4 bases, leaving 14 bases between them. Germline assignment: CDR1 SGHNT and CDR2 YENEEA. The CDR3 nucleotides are TGTGCCAGCAGCCCGCGGGGTTTTGGCACCGGGGAGCTGTTTTTT. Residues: CASSPRGFGTGELFF.

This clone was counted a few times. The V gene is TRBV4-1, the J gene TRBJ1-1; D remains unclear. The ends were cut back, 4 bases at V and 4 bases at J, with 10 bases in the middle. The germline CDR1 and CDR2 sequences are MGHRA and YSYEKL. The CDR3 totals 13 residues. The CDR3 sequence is CASSRGGTTEAFF. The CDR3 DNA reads TGCGCCAGCAGCCGCGGCGGAACCACTGAAGCTTTCTTT.

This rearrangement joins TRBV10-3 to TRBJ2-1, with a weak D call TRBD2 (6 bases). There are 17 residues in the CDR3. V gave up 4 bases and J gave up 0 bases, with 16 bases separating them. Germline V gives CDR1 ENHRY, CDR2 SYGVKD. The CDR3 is CAISVVRDSSSYNEQFF. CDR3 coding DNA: TGTGCCATCAGTGTTGTCCGGGACTCAAGCTCCTACAATGAGCAGTTCTTC.

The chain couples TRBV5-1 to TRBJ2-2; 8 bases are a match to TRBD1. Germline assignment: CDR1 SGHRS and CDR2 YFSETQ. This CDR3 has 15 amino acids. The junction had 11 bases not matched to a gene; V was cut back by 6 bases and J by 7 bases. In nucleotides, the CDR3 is TGCGCCAGCACAACGCAGGGGGCGAATATCGGGGAGCTGTTTTTT. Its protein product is CASTTQGANIGELFF.

CDR3 protein: CASSLEWIGYAAKNIQYF. The CDR3 DNA follows: TGCGCCAGCAGCTTGGAGTGGATCGGGTACGCCGCCAAAAACATTCAGTACTTC. V is TRBV5-1 and J is TRBJ2-4, with D hard to call. Trimming left V 0 bases short and J 1 base short, with 17 bases between. Per the germline V gene, CDR1 is SGHRS and CDR2 is YFSETQ. The CDR3 runs 18 residues.

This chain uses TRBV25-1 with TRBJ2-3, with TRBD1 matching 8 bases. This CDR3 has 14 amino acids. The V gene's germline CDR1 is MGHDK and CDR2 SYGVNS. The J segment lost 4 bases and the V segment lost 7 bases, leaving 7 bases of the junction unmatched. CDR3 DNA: TGTGCCAGCACGACTGACAGGGGCCCAGATACGCAGTATTTT. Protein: CASTTDRGPDTQYF.

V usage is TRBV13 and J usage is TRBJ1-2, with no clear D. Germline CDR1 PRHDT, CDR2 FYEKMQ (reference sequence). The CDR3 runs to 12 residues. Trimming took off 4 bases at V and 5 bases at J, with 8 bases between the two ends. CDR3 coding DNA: TGTGCCAGCAGCTCCCGGTTTTATGGCTACACCTTC. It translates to CASSSRFYGYTF.

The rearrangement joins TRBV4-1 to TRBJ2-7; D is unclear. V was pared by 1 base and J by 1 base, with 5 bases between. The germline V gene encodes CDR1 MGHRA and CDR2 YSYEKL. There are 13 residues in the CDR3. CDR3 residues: CASSQVSSYEQYF. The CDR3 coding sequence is TGCGCCAGCAGCCAAGTGTCTTCCTACGAGCAGTACTTC.